Following are 16 T cell receptor beta chains from one sample sequenced in a study of T cell changes during pregnancy in multiple sclerosis. Profiled with immunoSEQ multiplex PCR; TCRdb holds only in-frame clones, not every one. This sample has roughly 58,000 clones, with about 90% found just once. Material: CD4+ T cells from peripheral blood mononuclear cells, obtained after pregnancy. The receptors were gathered from a female donor in good health, enrolled as a control in a pregnancy study.

This sequence joins TRBV18 and TRBJ1-4, with D tentatively TRBD1 (6 bases). Trimming stripped 4 bases from V and 4 bases from J, with 16 bases between. Germline values: CDR1 KGHSH, CDR2 LQKENI. The CDR3 contains 16 residues. This chain's CDR3 is CASSRTVLTSNEKLFF. Written as DNA, the CDR3 is TGTGCCAGCTCACGGACAGTCCTAACAAGTAATGAAAAACTGTTTTTT. Drawing the rest from reference TRBV18 and TRBJ1-4, the complete variable domain is NAGVMQNPRHLVRRRGQEARLRCSPMKGHSHVYWYRQLPEEGLKFMVYLQKENIIDESGMPKERFSAEFPKEGPSILRIQQVVRGDSAAYFCASSRTVLTSNEKLFFGSGTQLSVL.

The gene calls are TRBV5-1 and TRBJ1-3, with D unresolved. Germline CDR1 reads SGHRS; CDR2 reads YFSETQ. Trimming removed 2 bases at V and 0 bases at J, with 12 bases between. CDR3 size: 16 residues. CDR3 sequence (DNA): TGCGCCAGCAGCTTCCTGGGAGTCGACTCTGGAAACACCATATATTTT. Protein: CASSFLGVDSGNTIYF.

This chain connects TRBV7-8 to TRBJ1-5; TRBD1 matches 8 bases. The germline gives CDR1 SGHVS, CDR2 FQNEAQ. V lost 1 base to trimming and J lost 3 bases; unmatched junction nucleotides: 5. The length of the CDR3 is 16 residues. This CDR3 is CASSLEAGGYNQPQHF. The CDR3 bases are TGTGCCAGCAGCTTAGAGGCAGGGGGCTACAATCAGCCCCAGCATTTT.

This sequence joins TRBV27 and TRBJ2-2, with 8 bases that match TRBD1. The germline CDR1 and CDR2 sequences are MNHEY and SMNVEV (reference sequence). The CDR3 is 15 residues long. V trimming: 3 bases; J trimming: 7 bases; junction bases outside the gene matches: 7. The CDR3 DNA follows: TGTGCCAGCAGTTTCCGGGCAGGGGGCAGCGGGGAGCTGTTTTTT. This translates into CASSFRAGGSGELFF.

This rearrangement joins TRBV7-3 to TRBJ1-1; D ambiguous. The CDR3 totals 15 residues. The V end was cut by 1 base, the J end by 1 base, with 10 bases between. CDR1 is SGHTA, CDR2 FQGTGA, per germline. As DNA, the CDR3 is TGTGCCAGCAGCTTAATTCCAGGCTCGAACACTGAAGCTTTCTTT. This encodes CASSLIPGSNTEAFF. The entire variable domain, with the rest obtained from reference TRBV7-3 and TRBJ1-1, is as follows: GAGVSQTPSNKVTEKGKYVELRCDPISGHTALYWYRQSLGQGPEFLIYFQGTGAADDSGLPNDRFFAVRPEGSVSTLKIQRTERGDSAVYLCASSLIPGSNTEAFFGQGTRLTVV.

The rearrangement joins TRBV20-1 to TRBJ2-5; D is undetermined. V was clipped by 4 bases and J by 5 bases, with 8 bases between them. Germline V gene lookup returns CDR1 DFQATT and CDR2 SNEGSKA (reference sequence). This CDR3 spans 11 amino acids. The DNA of the CDR3 is TGCAGTGCTATAATACAGGAGACCCAGTACTTC. It yields the protein CSAIIQETQYF.

The V gene is TRBV12-5, the J gene TRBJ2-5; 8 nucleotides align to TRBD1. Germline-derived CDR1 and CDR2 are LGHNT and FRNRAP. The V gene end was trimmed by 3 bases and the J gene end by 6 bases; junction bases not matched to a gene: 6. The CDR3 has 14 amino acids. In DNA form, the CDR3 reads TGTGCTAGTGGTTTCCCGGGACAGGTGAAGACCCAGTACTTC. Amino acid sequence: CASGFPGQVKTQYF.

This rearrangement joins TRBV11-2 to TRBJ2-2, with a weak D call TRBD1 (6 bases). The V end was cut by 4 bases, the J end by 7 bases, with 13 bases between. CDR1 SGHAT and CDR2 FQNNGV come from the germline V gene. The CDR3 consists of 14 residues. CDR3 sequence reads: CASSSLTGIGELFF. CDR3 sequence (DNA): TGTGCCAGCAGCTCCCTCACAGGGATCGGGGAGCTGTTTTTT. The full variable domain, rest sourced from reference TRBV11-2 and TRBJ2-2, is EAGVAQSPRYKIIEKRQSVAFWCNPISGHATLYWYQQILGQGPKLLIQFQNNGVVDDSQLPKDRFSAERLKGVDSTLKIQPAKLEDSAVYLCASSSLTGIGELFFGEGSRLTVL.

This sequence joins TRBV7-2 and TRBJ1-1; no clear D. This CDR3 comprises 15 residues. Trimming removed 5 bases from V and 1 base from J, with 14 bases in between. Germline CDR1 SGHTA, CDR2 FQGNSA. CDR3 sequence reads: CASSTGGLPNTEAFF. The CDR3 DNA reads as TGTGCCAGCAGCACGGGAGGACTGCCGAACACTGAAGCTTTCTTT.

The V and J genes are TRBV14 and TRBJ1-1; no clear D gene. The germline V gene has CDR1 SGHDN and CDR2 FVKESK. The CDR3 is 12 amino acids. The germline V and J ends were trimmed by 0 bases and 8 bases, with 7 bases remaining between them. CDR3 nucleotides: TGTGCCAGCAGCCAAGACCGAAGCGAAGCTTTCTTT. Protein sequence: CASSQDRSEAFF.

The chain couples TRBV5-4 to TRBJ1-5; weak D call: TRBD1 (6 bases). Per the germline V gene, CDR1 is SGHNT and CDR2 is YYREEE (reference sequence). The CDR3 covers 15 residues. Trimming left V 0 bases short and J 7 bases short, with 14 bases between. DNA for the CDR3: TGTGCCAGCAGCTTGGTTTCAGGGGTCTACCAGCCCCAGCATTTT. The encoded protein is CASSLVSGVYQPQHF.

The chain joins TRBV6-5 to TRBJ2-1; weak D call: TRBD1 (5 bases). V lost 6 bases and J 5 bases, leaving 8 bases between the germline ends. CDR1 is MNHEY, CDR2 SVGAGI, per germline. The CDR3 totals 12 residues. The CDR3 nucleotides are TGTGCCAGCAGGGGGCCTAACAATGAGCAGTTCTTC. Translating it yields CASRGPNNEQFF.

DNA of the CDR3: TGTGCCAGCAGCCAAGATCGACAGGGTGATCAGCCCCAGCATTTT. It is translated as CASSQDRQGDQPQHF. J is TRBJ1-5 and V is TRBV4-2; TRBD1 aligns across 7 bases. Germline lookup yields CDR1 LGHNA and CDR2 YNFKEQ. The V and J ends lost 0 bases and 5 bases, in that order; junction bases with no gene match: 4. The CDR3 contains 15 residues.

The chain is built from TRBV2 and TRBJ2-3; D might be TRBD2 (5 bases). In germline, CDR1 is SNHLY, CDR2 FYNNEI. This CDR3 contains 12 residues. V shed 6 bases and J shed 7 bases, with 11 bases lying between them. As DNA, the CDR3 is TGTGCCAGCAGCGATACTAGGAATACGCAGTATTTT. This encodes CASSDTRNTQYF. Full variable domain (outside the CDR3, taken from reference TRBV2 and TRBJ2-3): EPEVTQTPSHQVTQMGQEVILRCVPISNHLYFYWYRQILGQKVEFLVSFYNNEISEKSEIFDDQFSVERPDGSNFTLKIRSTKLEDSAMYFCASSDTRNTQYFGPGTRLTVL.

The V gene is TRBV5-5, the J gene TRBJ2-5; D not certain. The CDR3 sequence is 15 residues long. The V gene lost 0 bases and the J gene lost 1 base, with 10 bases spanning the gap. CDR1 and CDR2 from the germline V gene are SGHKS and YYEKEE (reference sequence). CDR3 sequence reads: CASSLAVGAQETQYF. In nucleotides, the CDR3 is TGTGCCAGCAGCTTGGCGGTAGGAGCCCAAGAGACCCAGTACTTC.

The rearrangement uses TRBV5-6 and TRBJ2-6; 8 positions agree with TRBD1. Losses at the gene ends were 1 base for V and 0 bases for J; bases not matched to a gene: 6. The CDR3 is 18 residues long. Per the germline V gene, CDR1 is SGHDT and CDR2 is YYEEEE. The CDR3 DNA sequence: TGTGCCAGCAGCTTGCCAGGGGGCTTGATCTCTGGGGCCAACGTCCTGACTTTC. It codes for CASSLPGGLISGANVLTF.